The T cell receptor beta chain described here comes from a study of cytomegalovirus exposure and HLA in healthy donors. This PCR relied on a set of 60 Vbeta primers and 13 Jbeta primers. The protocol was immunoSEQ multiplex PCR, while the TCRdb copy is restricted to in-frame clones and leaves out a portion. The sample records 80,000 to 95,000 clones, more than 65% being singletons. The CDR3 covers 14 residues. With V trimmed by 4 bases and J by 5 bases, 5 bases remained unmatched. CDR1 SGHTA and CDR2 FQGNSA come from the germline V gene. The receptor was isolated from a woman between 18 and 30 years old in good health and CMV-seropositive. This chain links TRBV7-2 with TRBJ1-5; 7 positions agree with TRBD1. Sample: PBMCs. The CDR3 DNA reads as TGTGCCAGCAGCTCCGGGACAGATTATCAGCCCCAGCATTTT. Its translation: CASSSGTDYQPQHF.